The rows below give T cell receptor beta chains drawn from one sample of a study of CDR3 diversity in severe acne. TCRdb independently ran MiXCR on the PCR reads; one entry per CDR3 protein. Of under 100,000 distinct CDR3 sequences listed, about 48% are singletons. The sequencing sample was made of blood. These TCRs come from a male donor in good health, serving as a control. Both conserved end residues are part of each CDR3.

v_call cdr3_aa
TRBV7-8 CASSPRTGGASGANVLTF
TRBV30 CAWSPFGLAELYEQYF
TRBV4-1 CASSPRGGQGNYEQYF
TRBV7-9 CASSFSNEKLFF
TRBV12-3/TRBV12-4 CASSPDRESTEAFF
TRBV6-5 CASSYSPDMNTEAFF
TRBV19 CASKSRTGGSNQPQHF
TRBV29-1 CSVEEWSRQETQYF
TRBV12-3/TRBV12-4 CASSLGQGAPGYTF
TRBV6-1 CASSEYRGYEQYF
TRBV7-9 CASSLYNYEQYF
TRBV11-3 CASSLGPESYEQYF
TRBV2 CASSPTTTGPYEQYF
TRBV10-3 CAISESTQAYEQYF
TRBV2 CASSPANEKLFF
TRBV7-8 CASSLGGGLAGAGANVLTF
TRBV3-1 CASSSLHGYTF
TRBV2 CDRKTAENSPLHF
TRBV7-3 CASSSGQETGYTF
TRBV20-1 CSAVGHSGNTIYF
TRBV6-6 CASSYSGGSSYEQYF
TRBV6-1 CASSPGRRPTNYGYTF
TRBV29-1 CSVLWEGGANVLTF
TRBV15 CATSRDMGENSPLHF
TRBV2 CASRKREASYEQYF
TRBV20-1 CSAGDFTYEQYF
TRBV2 CATTGQGRSSYEQYF
TRBV7-9 CASSLQEGKYEQYF
TRBV5-1 CASSPGQGHGYTF
TRBV6-5 CASNYSRDYNEQFF
TRBV5-1 CASSLADDNEKLFF
TRBV13 CASSTRNRDRGIYEQYF
TRBV6-1 CASGAQTGSADEQFF
TRBV7-3 CASSPLLEGARLYGYTF
TRBV10-3 CAITADQFLSGTNVLTF
TRBV20-1 CSARSRSDEQFF
TRBV5-1 CASSLDVRGAEAFF
TRBV5-1 CASSLSGLNTEAFF
TRBV24-1 CATSEPGLASSQYF
TRBV20-1 CSASGTSGYEQYF
TRBV20-1 CSARDDTYYGYTF
TRBV24-1 CATSEYSNQPQHF